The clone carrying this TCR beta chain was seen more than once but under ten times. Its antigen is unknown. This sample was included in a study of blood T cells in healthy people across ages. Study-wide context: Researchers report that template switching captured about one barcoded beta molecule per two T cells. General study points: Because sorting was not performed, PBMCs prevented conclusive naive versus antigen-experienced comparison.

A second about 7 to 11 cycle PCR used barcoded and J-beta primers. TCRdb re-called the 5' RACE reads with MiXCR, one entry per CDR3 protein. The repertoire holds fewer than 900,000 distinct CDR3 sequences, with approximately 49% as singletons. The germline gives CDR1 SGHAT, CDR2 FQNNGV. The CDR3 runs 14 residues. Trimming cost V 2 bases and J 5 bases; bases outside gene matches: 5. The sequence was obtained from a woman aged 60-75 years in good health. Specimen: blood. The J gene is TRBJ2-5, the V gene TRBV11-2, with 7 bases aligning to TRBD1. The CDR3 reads CASSLRTGVETQYF. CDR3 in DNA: TGTGCCAGCAGCTTACGCACAGGGGTGGAGACCCAGTACTTC.